These T cell receptor beta chains were read from a single sample in a study of T cell repertoires in cytomegalovirus infection. TCRdb re-derived calls from the reads in MiXCR, one entry per CDR3 protein. This table has about 160,000 distinct CDR3 sequences, roughly 22% appearing once. Their target antigens are unknown. Here the sequenced sample was CD8+ T cells from cultured PBMCs, taken from culture after CMV antigen stimulation. These receptors originate from a human donor in good health (CMV status not recorded). Some clones in this sample may be carry-over from other donors' samples. CDR3s include the opening cysteine and the closing phenylalanine or tryptophan.

v_gene: TRBV7-2
CDR3aa: CASILQQGYYGYTF

v_gene: TRBV7-9
CDR3aa: CASTTTGNTEAFF

v_gene: TRBV7-9
CDR3aa: CASSLAGVITDTQYF

v_gene: TRBV7-2
CDR3aa: CASSLEKLVVDEQFF

v_gene: TRBV12-3/TRBV12-4
CDR3aa: CASTPGPYGTETQYF

v_gene: TRBV7-2
CDR3aa: CASSSIPGRIINQPQHF

v_gene: TRBV7-2
CDR3aa: CASSPALFGTEAFF

v_gene: TRBV28
CDR3aa: CASGLGGQETQYF

v_gene: TRBV9
CDR3aa: CASSGGLQGPRYEQYF

v_gene: TRBV7-3
CDR3aa: CASSRYGGTLEKLFF

v_gene: TRBV30
CDR3aa: CAWSQTGNNEKLFF

v_gene: TRBV19
CDR3aa: CASSMMDTQYF

v_gene: TRBV7-2
CDR3aa: CASSSPGGNYGYTF

v_gene: TRBV7-9
CDR3aa: CASSSSSRRYGYTF

v_gene: TRBV7-7
CDR3aa: CASSLGRDRGYDEQFF

v_gene: TRBV7-2
CDR3aa: CASSLDRQGGLDEQFF

v_gene: TRBV20-1
CDR3aa: CSVHLMGLSGNTIYF

v_gene: TRBV27
CDR3aa: CASLKVRGGPYEQYF

v_gene: TRBV4-1
CDR3aa: CASSERDPDYGYTF

v_gene: TRBV6-2/TRBV6-3
CDR3aa: CASRMSKQAEF

v_gene: TRBV25-1
CDR3aa: CASSKGSNQPQHF

v_gene: TRBV7-9
CDR3aa: CASSLAGGSREKLFF

v_gene: TRBV7-9
CDR3aa: CASSSDSRTTNEKLFF

v_gene: TRBV10-3
CDR3aa: CAISESKGRVYYEQYF

v_gene: TRBV7-2
CDR3aa: CASSPRGGIIPDTQYF

v_gene: TRBV6-2/TRBV6-3
CDR3aa: CASSLTILAGELDDWAF

v_gene: TRBV7-6
CDR3aa: CASSRRIGLNTGELFF

v_gene: TRBV12-3/TRBV12-4
CDR3aa: CASSIGGIYEQYF

v_gene: TRBV7-8
CDR3aa: CASIQGIGSTEAFF

v_gene: TRBV4-3
CDR3aa: CASSQVRDIYYEQYF

v_gene: TRBV7-2
CDR3aa: CASSLAGSLASNTGELFF

v_gene: TRBV4-1
CDR3aa: CASSQEYIDTNSNQPQHF

v_gene: TRBV12-3/TRBV12-4
CDR3aa: CASSTIARWTGELFF

v_gene: TRBV7-8
CDR3aa: CASSQLLSGGYEQYF

v_gene: TRBV6-1
CDR3aa: CASSEKVRQETQYF

v_gene: TRBV7-2
CDR3aa: CASSLLPGGGPTDTQYF

v_gene: TRBV4-3
CDR3aa: CASSPERATRIYGYTF

v_gene: TRBV6-1
CDR3aa: CASSRSDSQPSNQPQHF

v_gene: TRBV11-2
CDR3aa: CASSWGRWGTEAFF

v_gene: TRBV30
CDR3aa: CAWSDTKGKTRRTEAFF

v_gene: TRBV4-1
CDR3aa: CASSHRVPNTIYF

v_gene: TRBV20-1
CDR3aa: CSAVGTAEYGYTF

v_gene: TRBV7-9
CDR3aa: CASSSRRGGIAKNIQYF

v_gene: TRBV20-1
CDR3aa: CSARVGQGSVYEQYF

v_gene: TRBV27
CDR3aa: CASSLRGGGGRNEQFF

v_gene: TRBV7-2
CDR3aa: CASRTTGGADTEAFF

v_gene: TRBV10-3
CDR3aa: CAISPTGGGNQPQHF

v_gene: TRBV7-3
CDR3aa: CASSLSLAGNTDTQYF

v_gene: TRBV6-1
CDR3aa: CASSLGPLAKNIQYF

v_gene: TRBV24-1
CDR3aa: CATSDGGQLFETQYF